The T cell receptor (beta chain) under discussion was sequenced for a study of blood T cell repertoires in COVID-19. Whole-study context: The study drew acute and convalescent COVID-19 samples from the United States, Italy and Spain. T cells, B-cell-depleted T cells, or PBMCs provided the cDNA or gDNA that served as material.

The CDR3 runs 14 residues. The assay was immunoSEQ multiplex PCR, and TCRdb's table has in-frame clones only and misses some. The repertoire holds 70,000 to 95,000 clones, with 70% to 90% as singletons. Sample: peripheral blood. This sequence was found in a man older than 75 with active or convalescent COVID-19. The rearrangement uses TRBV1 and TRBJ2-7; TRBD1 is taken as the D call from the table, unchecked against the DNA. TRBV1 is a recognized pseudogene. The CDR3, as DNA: TGCACCAGCAGCCAAAATTCTCACAGGGACGAGCAGTACGTC. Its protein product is CTSSQNSHRDEQYV.